Following are 17 T cell receptor beta chains from one sample sequenced in a study of vaccination effects on CD4 cells after COVID-19. The authors isolated CD4+ T cells after 9 to 10 days of culture. Only in-frame clones appear in the TCRdb table, and some are missing; sequencing was by immunoSEQ multiplex PCR. There are 65,000 to 80,000 clones in the sample; 60% to 80% occur only once, and about 2.1% lies in the top ten. No cognate antigen is known for these TCRs. The sample here was CD4+ T cells from PBMCs cultured without peptide, taken before COVID-19 vaccination. The receptors come from a human donor who received a COVID-19 vaccine.

This clone turned up a few times. The chain recombines TRBV28 with TRBJ1-5; D is unclear. CDR1 and CDR2 (germline): MDHEN, SYDVKM. The CDR3 contains 11 residues. Trimming removed 8 bases from V and 7 bases from J, with 9 bases in between. CDR3 bases: TGTGCCAGCTGCGGGGAGCAGCCCCAGCATTTT. As protein: CASCGEQPQHF. Full variable domain (rest looked up from reference TRBV28 and TRBJ1-5): DVKVTQSSRYLVKRTGEKVFLECVQDMDHENMFWYRQDPGLGLRLIYFSYDVKMKEKGDIPEGYSVSREKKERFSLILESASTNQTSMYLCASCGEQPQHFGDGTRLSIL.

The chain links TRBV6-6 to TRBJ2-2; no reliable D call. This CDR3 region has 13 residues. V lost 1 base and J 5 bases, leaving 5 bases between the germline ends. From germline, CDR1 is MNHNY and CDR2 SVGAGI (reference sequence). Written as DNA, the CDR3 is TGTGCCAGCAGTTACTTGGGAACCGGGGAGCTGTTTTTT. Its protein product is CASSYLGTGELFF.

The rearrangement links TRBV12-5 to TRBJ1-5, with D perhaps matching TRBD1 (6 bases). Germline V lookup: CDR1 LGHNT, CDR2 FRNRAP. Trimming stripped 5 bases from V and 4 bases from J, with 21 bases between. The CDR3 is made up of 17 amino acids. The CDR3 reads CASGLGWGQTLNQPQHF. DNA of the CDR3: TGTGCTAGTGGTCTGGGGTGGGGGCAGACCCTGAATCAGCCCCAGCATTTT.

The chain combines TRBV5-5 with TRBJ1-4, with unresolved D. Deletions cut 0 bases from V and 8 bases from J, with 11 bases between. Looked up from germline, CDR1 is SGHKS and CDR2 is YYEKEE (reference sequence). The CDR3 spans 14 residues. The CDR3: CASSLAVAGEKLFF. In nucleotides, the CDR3 is TGTGCCAGCAGCTTGGCCGTGGCCGGAGAAAAACTGTTTTTT.

The rearrangement uses TRBV6-2 or TRBV6-3 and TRBJ2-7, with no clear D. The CDR3 spans 14 residues. Germline V gene lookup returns CDR1 MNHEY and CDR2 SVGEGT. The germline V and J ends were trimmed by 6 bases and 4 bases, with 16 bases remaining between them. The CDR3 DNA follows: TGTGCCAGCAGCCCCTCGGGCGGCCTTTACGAGCAGTACGTC. Protein sequence: CASSPSGGLYEQYV.

The table lists this clone with a few counts. The chain recombines TRBV30 with TRBJ1-6; D may be TRBD1 (5 bases). CDR1 and CDR2 (germline): GTSNPN, SVGIG (reference sequence). With 2 bases removed from V and 9 bases from J, the gap between germline ends came to 14 bases. The CDR3 has 14 residues. The CDR3 coding sequence is TGTGCCTGGAGTCCGGGGGTTTCGGGTTCACCCCTCCACTTT. Translated, it gives CAWSPGVSGSPLHF.

The rearrangement links TRBV7-9 to TRBJ1-1; 7 bases align to TRBD1. This CDR3 contains 15 residues. The J segment lost 0 bases and the V segment lost 5 bases, leaving 6 bases of the junction unmatched. Germline-derived CDR1 and CDR2 are SEHNR and FQNEAQ (reference sequence). In DNA, the CDR3 is TGTGCCAGCAGCCGAGGGGGGACAGTGAACACTGAAGCTTTCTTT. It codes for CASSRGGTVNTEAFF.

Only a few counts were recorded for this clone. The chain couples TRBV7-9 to TRBJ1-4; D not resolved. CDR1 is SEHNR and CDR2 is FQNEAQ in the germline V gene (reference sequence). CDR3 length: 15 residues. Trimming took off 1 base at V and 4 bases at J, with 10 bases between the two ends. CDR3 amino acids: CASSLDRFLNEKLFF. In DNA form, the CDR3 reads TGTGCCAGCAGCTTAGATCGGTTCCTTAATGAAAAACTGTTTTTT.

This chain connects TRBV2 to TRBJ2-1; 7 positions match TRBD1. CDR3 length equals 15 residues. CDR1 is SNHLY, CDR2 FYNNEI, per germline. V trimming: 5 bases; J trimming: 1 base; junction bases outside the gene matches: 5. The DNA for the CDR3 is TGTGCCAGCAGTAAGACAGGGCCTTCCTACAATGAGCAGTTCTTC. This encodes CASSKTGPSYNEQFF.

This chain links TRBV29-1 with TRBJ1-5, with TRBD1 as a possible D gene (5 bases). V lost 5 bases to trimming and J lost 7 bases, with 15 bases between them. The germline gives CDR1 SQVTM, CDR2 ANQGSEA. The CDR3 covers 13 residues. The CDR3 nucleotides read TGCAGCGTTTTGCAGGGTTCCGGGCAGCCCCAGCATTTT. It codes for CSVLQGSGQPQHF.

This sequence joins TRBV6-5 and TRBJ2-1; D unresolved. The V gene lost 5 bases and the J gene lost 7 bases, with 6 bases spanning the gap. Germline V gene sequence: CDR1 MNHEY, CDR2 SVGAGI. The CDR3 runs to 11 residues. The CDR3 is CASSLMNEQFF. CDR3 in DNA: TGTGCCAGCAGTCTGATGAATGAGCAGTTCTTC.

The V call is TRBV3-1 (or the pseudogene TRBV3-2), the J call TRBJ2-1; tentatively, D is TRBD2 (6 bases). V was trimmed by 0 bases and J by 11 bases, leaving 17 bases between them. This CDR3 spans 15 amino acids. The germline V gene has CDR1 LGHDT and CDR2 YNNKEL (reference sequence). CDR3 bases: TGTGCCAGCAGCCAAGATAAGACTAGGGTAGGGCAGCAGTTCTTC. Translating gives CASSQDKTRVGQQFF.

This chain joins TRBV19 and TRBJ1-4, with 8 bases matching TRBD1. Germline lookup yields CDR1 LNHDA and CDR2 SQIVND (reference sequence). V was pared by 4 bases and J by 5 bases, with 9 bases of the junction left unmatched. The length of the CDR3 is 16 residues. This CDR3 reads CASSNDRDRPNEKLFF. The CDR3, as DNA: TGTGCCAGTAGTAACGACCGGGACAGGCCAAATGAAAAACTGTTTTTT.

The chain employs TRBV4-3 and TRBJ2-3, with no clear D. The CDR3 totals 13 residues. CDR1 LGHNA and CDR2 YSLEER come from the germline V gene. Trimming took off 1 base at V and 4 bases at J, with 6 bases between the two ends. Written as DNA, the CDR3 is TGCGCCAGCAGCCAAGCTACAGCAGATACGCAGTATTTT. This translates into CASSQATADTQYF.

This chain connects TRBV5-1 to TRBJ2-5, with 12 bases lining up with TRBD2. V shed 0 bases, J shed 2 bases, and the junction held 2 bases outside the gene matches. The CDR3 runs to 16 residues. Germline assignment: CDR1 SGHRS and CDR2 YFSETQ. The CDR3 loop reads CASSLGLAGGQETQYF. In nucleotides, the CDR3 is TGCGCCAGCAGCTTGGGTCTAGCGGGGGGGCAAGAGACCCAGTACTTC.

V and J are TRBV14 and TRBJ2-5; no reliable D call. Germline V gene sequence: CDR1 SGHDN, CDR2 FVKESK. There are 13 residues in the CDR3. V lost 0 bases, J lost 4 bases, and 6 bases lay in between. Here the CDR3 reads CASSQDMGETQYF. The CDR3 coding sequence is TGTGCCAGCAGCCAAGATATGGGAGAGACCCAGTACTTC. Complete variable domain (other parts from reference TRBV14 and TRBJ2-5): EAGVTQFPSHSVIEKGQTVTLRCDPISGHDNLYWYRRVMGKEIKFLLHFVKESKQDESGMPNNRFLAERTGGTYSTLKVQPAELEDSGVYFCASSQDMGETQYFGPGTRLLVL.

The gene calls are TRBV24-1 and TRBJ1-2; 7 bases map to TRBD1. Per germline, CDR1 KGHDR and CDR2 SFDVKD. After removal of 2 bases from V and 0 bases from J, the junction contained 5 bases not matched to a gene. The CDR3 totals 16 residues. The CDR3 DNA is TGTGCCACCAGTGATTCACAGGGGCGAGCTAACTATGGCTACACCTTC. This sequence encodes CATSDSQGRANYGYTF.